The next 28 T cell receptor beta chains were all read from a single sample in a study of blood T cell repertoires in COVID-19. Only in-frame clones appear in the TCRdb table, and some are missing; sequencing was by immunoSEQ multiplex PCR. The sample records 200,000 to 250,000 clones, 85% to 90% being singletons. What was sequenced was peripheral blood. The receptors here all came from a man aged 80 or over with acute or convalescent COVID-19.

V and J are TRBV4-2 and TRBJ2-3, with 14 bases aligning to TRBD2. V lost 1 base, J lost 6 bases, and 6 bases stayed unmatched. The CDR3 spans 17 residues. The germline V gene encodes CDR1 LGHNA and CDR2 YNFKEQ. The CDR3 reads CASSQGLAGGTRDTQYF. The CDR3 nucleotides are TGTGCCAGCAGCCAAGGACTAGCGGGGGGGACCCGGGATACGCAGTATTTT.

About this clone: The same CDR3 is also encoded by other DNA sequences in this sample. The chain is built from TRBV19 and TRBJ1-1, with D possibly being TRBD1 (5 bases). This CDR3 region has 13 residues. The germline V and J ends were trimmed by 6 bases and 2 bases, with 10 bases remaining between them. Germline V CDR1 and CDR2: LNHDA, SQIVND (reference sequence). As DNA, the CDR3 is TGTGCCAGTAGCAACACAGGTAACACTGAAGCTTTCTTT. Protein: CASSNTGNTEAFF. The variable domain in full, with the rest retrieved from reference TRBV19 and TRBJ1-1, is DGGITQSPKYLFRKEGQNVTLSCEQNLNHDAMYWYRQDPGQGLRLIYYSQIVNDFQKGDIAEGYSVSREKKESFPLTVTSAQKNPTAFYLCASSNTGNTEAFFGQGTRLTVV.

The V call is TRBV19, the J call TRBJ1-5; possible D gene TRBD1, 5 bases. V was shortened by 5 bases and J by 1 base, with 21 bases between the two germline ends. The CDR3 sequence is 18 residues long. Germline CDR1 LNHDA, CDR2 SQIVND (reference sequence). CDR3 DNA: TGTGCCAGTAGTCCGGGGGGACGTCTTATATCCAGCAATCAGCCCCAGCATTTT. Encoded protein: CASSPGGRLISSNQPQHF.

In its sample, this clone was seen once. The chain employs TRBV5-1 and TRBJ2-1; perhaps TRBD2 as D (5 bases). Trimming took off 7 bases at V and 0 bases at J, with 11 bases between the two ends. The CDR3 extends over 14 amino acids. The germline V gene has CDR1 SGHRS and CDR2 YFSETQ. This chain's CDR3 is CASGGRSSYNEQFF. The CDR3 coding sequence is TGCGCCAGCGGAGGTCGAAGCTCCTACAATGAGCAGTTCTTC.

This CDR3 is CASSVHSGLAGETQYF. CDR3 nucleotide sequence: TGTGCCAGCAGCGTACACTCAGGACTAGCGGGAGAGACCCAGTACTTC. This chain uses TRBV9 with TRBJ2-5; 11 bases are shared with TRBD2. The J segment lost 4 bases and the V segment lost 1 base, leaving 6 bases of the junction unmatched. CDR3 length: 16 amino acids. Germline CDR1 and CDR2: SGDLS and YYNGEE.

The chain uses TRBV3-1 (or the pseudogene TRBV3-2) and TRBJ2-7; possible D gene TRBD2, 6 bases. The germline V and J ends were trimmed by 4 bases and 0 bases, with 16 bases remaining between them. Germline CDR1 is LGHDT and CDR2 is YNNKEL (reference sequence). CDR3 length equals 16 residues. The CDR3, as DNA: TGTGCCAGCAGCCGGAGGGCCCGGGTGAGCTCCTACGAGCAGTACTTC. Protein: CASSRRARVSSYEQYF.

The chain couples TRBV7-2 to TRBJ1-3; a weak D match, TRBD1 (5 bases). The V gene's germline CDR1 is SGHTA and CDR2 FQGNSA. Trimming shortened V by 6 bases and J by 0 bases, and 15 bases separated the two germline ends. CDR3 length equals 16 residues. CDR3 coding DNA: TGTGCCAGCAGTCCCTGGACGACAGTCTCTGGAAACACCATATATTTT. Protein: CASSPWTTVSGNTIYF.

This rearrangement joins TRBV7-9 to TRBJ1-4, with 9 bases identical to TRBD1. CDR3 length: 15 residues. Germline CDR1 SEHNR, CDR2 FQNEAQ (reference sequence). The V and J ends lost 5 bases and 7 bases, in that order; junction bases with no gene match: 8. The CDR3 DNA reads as TGTGCCAGCAGCCCCCCGGGACAGGGAACTGAAAAACTGTTTTTT. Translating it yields CASSPPGQGTEKLFF.

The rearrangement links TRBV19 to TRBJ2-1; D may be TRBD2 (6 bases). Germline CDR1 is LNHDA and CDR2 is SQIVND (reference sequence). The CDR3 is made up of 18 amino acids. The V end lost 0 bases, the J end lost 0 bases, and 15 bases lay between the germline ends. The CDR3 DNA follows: TGTGCCAGTAGTATAGACCTTCTAGCGCGGAGCTCCTACAATGAGCAGTTCTTC. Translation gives CASSIDLLARSSYNEQFF. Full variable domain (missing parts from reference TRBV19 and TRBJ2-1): DGGITQSPKYLFRKEGQNVTLSCEQNLNHDAMYWYRQDPGQGLRLIYYSQIVNDFQKGDIAEGYSVSREKKESFPLTVTSAQKNPTAFYLCASSIDLLARSSYNEQFFGPGTRLTVL.

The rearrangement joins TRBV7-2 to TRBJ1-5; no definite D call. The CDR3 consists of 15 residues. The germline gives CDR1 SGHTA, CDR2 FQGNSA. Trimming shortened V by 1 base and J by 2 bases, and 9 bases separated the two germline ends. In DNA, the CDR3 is TGTGCCAGCAGCTTAGAACGGGTGCGCAATCAGCCCCAGCATTTT. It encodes CASSLERVRNQPQHF.

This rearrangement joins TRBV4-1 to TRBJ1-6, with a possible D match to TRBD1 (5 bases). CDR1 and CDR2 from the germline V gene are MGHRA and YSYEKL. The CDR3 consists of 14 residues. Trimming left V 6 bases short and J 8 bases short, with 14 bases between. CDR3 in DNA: TGCGCCAGCAGGGTACAGGAGTCCCATTCACCCCTCCACTTT. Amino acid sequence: CASRVQESHSPLHF.

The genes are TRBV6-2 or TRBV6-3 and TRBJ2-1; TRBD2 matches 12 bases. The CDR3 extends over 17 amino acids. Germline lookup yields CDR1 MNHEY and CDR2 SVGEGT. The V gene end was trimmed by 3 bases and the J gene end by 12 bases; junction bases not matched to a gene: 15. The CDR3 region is CASSYRLAGGPGSGQFF. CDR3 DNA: TGTGCCAGCAGTTATCGGCTAGCGGGAGGGCCGGGGTCTGGGCAGTTCTTC.

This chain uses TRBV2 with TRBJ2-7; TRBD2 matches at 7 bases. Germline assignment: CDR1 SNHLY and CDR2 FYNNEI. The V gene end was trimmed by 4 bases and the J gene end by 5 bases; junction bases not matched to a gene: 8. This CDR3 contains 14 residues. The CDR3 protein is CASSAQGLGHEQYF. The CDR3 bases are TGTGCCAGCAGTGCCCAAGGACTAGGACACGAGCAGTACTTC.

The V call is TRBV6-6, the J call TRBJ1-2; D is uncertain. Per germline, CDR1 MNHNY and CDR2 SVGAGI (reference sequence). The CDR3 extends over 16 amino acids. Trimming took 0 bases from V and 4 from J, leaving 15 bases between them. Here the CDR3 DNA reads TGTGCCAGCAGTTACTCGGATGAGGGTTTTAGCTATGGCTACACCTTC. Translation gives CASSYSDEGFSYGYTF.

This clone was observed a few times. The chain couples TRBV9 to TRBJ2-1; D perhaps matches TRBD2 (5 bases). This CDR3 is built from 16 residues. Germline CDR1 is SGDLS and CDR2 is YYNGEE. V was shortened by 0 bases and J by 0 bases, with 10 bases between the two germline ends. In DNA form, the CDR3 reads TGTGCCAGCAGCGTAGTCGGGATTAGCTCCTACAATGAGCAGTTCTTC. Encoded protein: CASSVVGISSYNEQFF. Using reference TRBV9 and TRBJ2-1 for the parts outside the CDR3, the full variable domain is DSGVTQTPKHLITATGQRVTLRCSPRSGDLSVYWYQQSLDQGLQFLIQYYNGEERAKGNILERFSAQQFPDLHSELNLSSLELGDSALYFCASSVVGISSYNEQFFGPGTRLTVL.

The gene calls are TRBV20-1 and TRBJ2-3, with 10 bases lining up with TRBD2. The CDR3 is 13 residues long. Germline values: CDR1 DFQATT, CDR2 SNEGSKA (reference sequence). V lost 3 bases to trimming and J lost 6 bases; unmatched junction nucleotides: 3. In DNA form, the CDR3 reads TGCAGTGCTAGTCGACTAGCGGGCGATACGCAGTATTTT. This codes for CSASRLAGDTQYF.

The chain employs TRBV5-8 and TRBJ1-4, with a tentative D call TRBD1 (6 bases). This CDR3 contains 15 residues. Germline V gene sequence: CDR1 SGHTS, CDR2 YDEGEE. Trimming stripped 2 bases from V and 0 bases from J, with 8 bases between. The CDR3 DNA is TGTGCCAGCAGCTTCCAGGGGACAACTAATGAAAAACTGTTTTTT. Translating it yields CASSFQGTTNEKLFF. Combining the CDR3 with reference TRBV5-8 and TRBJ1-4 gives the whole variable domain EAGVTQSPTHLIKTRGQQATLRCSPISGHTSVYWYQQALGLGLQFLLWYDEGEERNRGNFPPRFSGRQFPNYSSELNVNALELEDSALYLCASSFQGTTNEKLFFGSGTQLSVL.

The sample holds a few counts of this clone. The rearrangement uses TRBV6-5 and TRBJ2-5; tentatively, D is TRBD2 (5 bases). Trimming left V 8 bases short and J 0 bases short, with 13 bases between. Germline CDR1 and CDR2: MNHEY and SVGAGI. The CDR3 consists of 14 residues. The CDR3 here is CASAGFGNQETQYF. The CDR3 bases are TGTGCCAGCGCCGGATTCGGGAACCAAGAGACCCAGTACTTC.

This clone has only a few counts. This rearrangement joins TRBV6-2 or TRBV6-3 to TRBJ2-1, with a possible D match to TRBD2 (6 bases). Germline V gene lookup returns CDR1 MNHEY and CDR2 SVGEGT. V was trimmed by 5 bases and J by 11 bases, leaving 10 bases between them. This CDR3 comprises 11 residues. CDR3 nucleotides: TGTGCCAGCAGTAATAGCGGTAAGCAGTTCTTC. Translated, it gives CASSNSGKQFF.

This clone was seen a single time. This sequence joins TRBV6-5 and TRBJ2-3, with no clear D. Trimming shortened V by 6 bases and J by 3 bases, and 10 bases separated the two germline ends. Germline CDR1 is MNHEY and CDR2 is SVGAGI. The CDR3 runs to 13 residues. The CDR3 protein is CASRRIRTDTQYF. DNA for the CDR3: TGTGCCAGCAGGCGGATAAGAACAGATACGCAGTATTTT.

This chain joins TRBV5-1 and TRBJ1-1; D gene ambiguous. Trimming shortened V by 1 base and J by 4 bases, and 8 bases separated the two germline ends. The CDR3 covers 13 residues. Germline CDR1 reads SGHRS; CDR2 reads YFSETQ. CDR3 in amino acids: CASSLSGATEAFF. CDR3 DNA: TGCGCCAGCAGCTTGTCGGGAGCCACTGAAGCTTTCTTT. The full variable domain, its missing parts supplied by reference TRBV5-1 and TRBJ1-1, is KAGVTQTPRYLIKTRGQQVTLSCSPISGHRSVSWYQQTPGQGLQFLFEYFSETQRNKGNFPGRFSGRQFSNSRSEMNVSTLELGDSALYLCASSLSGATEAFFGQGTRLTVV.

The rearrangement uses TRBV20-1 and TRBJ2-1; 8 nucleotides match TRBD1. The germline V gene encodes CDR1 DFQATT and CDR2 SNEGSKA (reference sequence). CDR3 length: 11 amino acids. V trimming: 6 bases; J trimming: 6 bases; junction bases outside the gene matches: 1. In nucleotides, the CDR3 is TGCAGTGCAGACAGGGGCAATGAGCAGTTCTTC. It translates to CSADRGNEQFF.

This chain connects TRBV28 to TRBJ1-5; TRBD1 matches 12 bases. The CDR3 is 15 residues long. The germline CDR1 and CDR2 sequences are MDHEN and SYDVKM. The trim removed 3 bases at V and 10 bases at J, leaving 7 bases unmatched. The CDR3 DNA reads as TGTGCCAGCAGTTTGACCGGGACAGGGGGCAAACCCCAGCATTTT. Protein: CASSLTGTGGKPQHF.

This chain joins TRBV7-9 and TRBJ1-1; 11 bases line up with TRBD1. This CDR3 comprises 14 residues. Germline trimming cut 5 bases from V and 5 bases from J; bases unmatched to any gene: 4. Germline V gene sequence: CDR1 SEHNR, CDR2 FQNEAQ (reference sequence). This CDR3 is CASSRTGGLTEAFF. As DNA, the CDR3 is TGTGCCAGCAGCCGGACAGGGGGCTTAACTGAAGCTTTCTTT.

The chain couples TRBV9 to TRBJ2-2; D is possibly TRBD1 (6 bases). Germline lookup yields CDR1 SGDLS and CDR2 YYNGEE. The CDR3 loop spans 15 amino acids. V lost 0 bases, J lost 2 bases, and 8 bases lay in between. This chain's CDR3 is CASSVGDTNTGELFF. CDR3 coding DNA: TGTGCCAGCAGCGTAGGGGACACTAACACCGGGGAGCTGTTTTTT.

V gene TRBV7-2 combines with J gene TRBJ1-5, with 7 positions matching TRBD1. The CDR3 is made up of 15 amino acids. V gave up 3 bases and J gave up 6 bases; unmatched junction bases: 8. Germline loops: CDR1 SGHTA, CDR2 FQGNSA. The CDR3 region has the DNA TGTGCCAGCAGCTTCACGACAGGGATAAGTCAGCCCCAGCATTTT. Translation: CASSFTTGISQPQHF.

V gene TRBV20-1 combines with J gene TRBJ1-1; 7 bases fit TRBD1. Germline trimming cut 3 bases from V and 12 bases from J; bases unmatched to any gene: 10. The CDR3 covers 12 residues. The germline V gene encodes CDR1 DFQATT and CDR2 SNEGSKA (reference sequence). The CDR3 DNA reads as TGCAGTGCTAGTTCCCCGGCACAGGGGACTTTCTTT. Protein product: CSASSPAQGTFF.

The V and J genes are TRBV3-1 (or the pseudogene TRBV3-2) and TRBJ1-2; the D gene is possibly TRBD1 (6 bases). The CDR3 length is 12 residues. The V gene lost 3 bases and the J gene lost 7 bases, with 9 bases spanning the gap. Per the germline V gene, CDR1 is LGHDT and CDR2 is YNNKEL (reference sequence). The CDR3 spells CASSQGARGYTF. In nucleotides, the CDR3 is TGTGCCAGCAGCCAGGGGGCGCGTGGCTACACCTTC.